This T cell receptor (beta chain) was retrieved from a study of cytomegalovirus exposure and HLA in healthy donors. Generated by immunoSEQ multiplex PCR, the TCRdb table keeps only in-frame clones and is missing some. The sample includes around 240,000 clones, around 90% of them seen just once. The germline V and J ends were trimmed by 1 base and 4 bases, with 10 bases remaining between them. Germline V gives CDR1 SGHRS, CDR2 YFSETQ. CDR3 length: 14 amino acids. The donors were part of the validation cohort, which consisted of about 130 subjects and was separate from the first cohort of several hundred subjects.

The chain employs TRBV5-1 and TRBJ2-3, with unresolved D. This TCR derives from a woman between 18 and 30 years old in good health and CMV-seronegative. The source material was PBMCs. The CDR3 loop reads CASSLQLPADTQYF. For the CDR3, the DNA is TGCGCCAGCAGCTTGCAACTTCCCGCAGATACGCAGTATTTT.